These T cell receptor beta chains were read from a single sample in a study of a mutant IDH1 vaccine in newly diagnosed glioma. No antigen is known for these receptors. Assay: immunoSEQ multiplex PCR; the TCRdb copy retains only in-frame clones and omits some. The data contain around 58,000 clones, 80% to 85% of them singletons. Sequences were derived from PBMCs, sampled from a glioma patient whose treatment included an IDH1 peptide vaccine. These receptors originate from a young man with glioma. CDR3s include the opening cysteine and the closing phenylalanine or tryptophan. Fields, in order: J gene, clone size, D gene, V gene, CDR3 protein, CDR3 DNA. A D gene is named only where the DNA matches it firmly. Clone size is shown for a subset of rows, as once, few, many or a class of expanded clone.

j_call: TRBJ2-6
clone_size: NA
d_call: NA
v_call: TRBV11-2
cdr3_aa: CASTNSGANVLTF
cdr3_nt: TGTGCCAGCACCAACTCTGGGGCCAACGTCCTGACTTTC

j_call: TRBJ2-2
clone_size: NA
d_call: NA
v_call: TRBV28
cdr3_aa: CASSLLAPTGELFF
cdr3_nt: TGTGCCAGCAGTTTATTGGCACCCACCGGGGAGCTGTTTTTT

j_call: TRBJ1-3
clone_size: NA
d_call: NA
v_call: TRBV28
cdr3_aa: CASSLDTSYDTIYF
cdr3_nt: TGTGCCAGCAGCCTCGACACCTCATACGACACCATATATTTT

j_call: TRBJ1-3
clone_size: NA
d_call: NA
v_call: TRBV6-5
cdr3_aa: CASGGWAGNTIYF
cdr3_nt: TGTGCCAGCGGCGGGTGGGCTGGAAACACCATATATTTT

j_call: TRBJ2-1
clone_size: NA
d_call: NA
v_call: TRBV5-1
cdr3_aa: CASSSDSGKYNEQFF
cdr3_nt: TGCGCCAGCAGCTCCGACAGTGGGAAATACAATGAGCAGTTCTTC

j_call: TRBJ1-3
clone_size: NA
d_call: TRBD1
v_call: TRBV6-1
cdr3_aa: CASSEQGAAGNTIYF
cdr3_nt: TGTGCCAGCAGTGAACAGGGGGCAGCTGGAAACACCATATATTTT

j_call: TRBJ2-1
clone_size: NA
d_call: TRBD2
v_call: TRBV2
cdr3_aa: CASSVQRGGLRSYNEQFF
cdr3_nt: TGTGCCAGCAGTGTGCAGCGGGGGGGCCTTCGGTCCTACAATGAGCAGTTCTTC

j_call: TRBJ1-3
clone_size: NA
d_call: NA
v_call: TRBV9
cdr3_aa: CASSVGGNPGNTIYF
cdr3_nt: TGTGCCAGCAGCGTAGGAGGGAACCCTGGAAACACCATATATTTT

j_call: TRBJ1-1
clone_size: NA
d_call: TRBD1
v_call: TRBV30
cdr3_aa: CAWSLTGMNTEAFF
cdr3_nt: TGTGCCTGGAGTCTGACAGGGATGAACACTGAAGCTTTCTTT

j_call: TRBJ1-1
clone_size: NA
d_call: TRBD1
v_call: TRBV5-1
cdr3_aa: CASSLTTGGNTEAFF
cdr3_nt: TGCGCCAGCAGCTTAACGACAGGGGGGAACACTGAAGCTTTCTTT

j_call: TRBJ1-3
clone_size: NA
d_call: NA
v_call: TRBV7-6
cdr3_aa: CASSLSNAGSSGNTIYF
cdr3_nt: TGTGCCAGCAGCTTATCCAACGCAGGGAGCTCTGGAAACACCATATATTTT

j_call: TRBJ1-6
clone_size: NA
d_call: TRBD1
v_call: TRBV5-4
cdr3_aa: CASSFTGTAYSPLHF
cdr3_nt: TGTGCCAGCAGTTTTACCGGGACAGCTTATTCACCCCTCCACTTT

j_call: TRBJ1-2
clone_size: NA
d_call: TRBD1
v_call: TRBV30
cdr3_aa: CAWRLGGGGKGYGYTF
cdr3_nt: TGTGCCTGGCGTCTAGGAGGGGGCGGCAAAGGCTATGGCTACACCTTC

j_call: TRBJ1-5
clone_size: few
d_call: NA
v_call: TRBV30
cdr3_aa: CAWSSDSNQPQHF
cdr3_nt: TGTGCCTGGAGTTCAGATAGCAATCAGCCCCAGCATTTT

j_call: TRBJ2-2
clone_size: NA
d_call: TRBD1
v_call: TRBV7-9
cdr3_aa: CASSPLLDRLDTGELFF
cdr3_nt: TGTGCCAGCAGCCCACTTTTGGACAGGTTGGACACCGGGGAGCTGTTTTTT

j_call: TRBJ2-1
clone_size: NA
d_call: NA
v_call: TRBV6-5
cdr3_aa: CASSYRESSYNEQFF
cdr3_nt: TGTGCCAGCAGTTACCGTGAGAGCTCCTACAATGAGCAGTTCTTC

j_call: TRBJ1-6
clone_size: NA
d_call: TRBD1
v_call: TRBV19
cdr3_aa: CASSTGTGPNSPLHF
cdr3_nt: TGTGCCAGTAGTACAGGGACAGGCCCAAATTCACCCCTCCACTTT

j_call: TRBJ1-4
clone_size: few
d_call: NA
v_call: TRBV4-1
cdr3_aa: CASSQDMGRVGEKLFF
cdr3_nt: TGCGCCAGCAGCCAAGATATGGGGCGGGTGGGAGAAAAACTGTTTTTT

j_call: TRBJ1-4
clone_size: NA
d_call: NA
v_call: TRBV2
cdr3_aa: CASSWVATNEKLFF
cdr3_nt: TGTGCCAGCAGTTGGGTTGCAACTAATGAAAAACTGTTTTTT

j_call: TRBJ1-2
clone_size: NA
d_call: NA
v_call: TRBV30
cdr3_aa: CAWRLGGDGKGYGYTF
cdr3_nt: TGTGCCTGGCGTCTAGGAGGGGACGGCAAAGGCTATGGCTACACCTTC

j_call: TRBJ2-2
clone_size: NA
d_call: NA
v_call: TRBV6-5
cdr3_aa: CASSLWGTGELFF
cdr3_nt: TGTGCCAGCAGTTTATGGGGCACCGGGGAGCTGTTTTTT